The T cell receptor beta chain described here comes from a study of vaccination and CD4 T cells after COVID-19. The study's findings and limits: A nonsignificant rise from roughly 22 to 38 was seen in the median number of SARS-CoV-2-reactive clonotypes.

Trimming removed 3 bases at V and 5 bases at J, with 9 bases between. CDR3 size: 13 residues. Per germline, CDR1 SGHVS and CDR2 FNYEAQ. Sequenced with the Oncomine TCR Beta short-read assay was DNA taken from cultured CD4+ T cells. Cultured CD4+ T cells yielded the extracted genomic DNA. A single record per CDR3 protein comes from TCRdb applying MiXCR to the PCR reads. The sample consists of more than 10,000 distinct CDR3 sequences, 27% of them appearing once. Turning to this clonotype: Its matching antigen is unknown.

Treatment described: approximately nine-day PBMC culture with coronavirus spike peptide pools or control peptides (ViraFEST assay). The receptor's source is a human donor who received a COVID-19 vaccine. This rearrangement joins TRBV7-6 to TRBJ2-3; the D gene is possibly TRBD1 (6 bases). The sequences come from CD4+ T cells from blood, cultured in vitro, collected before SARS-CoV-2 vaccination. In nucleotides, the CDR3 is TGTGCCAGCAGCTTTAGGGGGATAGATACGCAGTATTTT. The encoded protein is CASSFRGIDTQYF. Supplemented by reference TRBV7-6 and TRBJ2-3, the full variable domain reads GAGVSQSPRYKVTKRGQDVALRCDPISGHVSLYWYRQALGQGPEFLTYFNYEAQQDKSGLPNDRFSAERPEGSISTLTIQRTEQRDSAMYRCASSFRGIDTQYFGPGTRLTVL.